Presented here are 2 T cell receptor beta chains from one specimen sequenced in a study of immune evolution from preneoplasia to lung adenocarcinoma. Sequencing used immunoSEQ multiplex PCR; TCRdb keeps in-frame clones, though not all of them. The data hold about 7,800 clones, with 55% to 80% observed a single time. Sequencing used FFPE lung adenocarcinoma in situ tissue. Source of these receptors: an older donor with lung adenocarcinoma. Some clones in this sample may be carry-over from other donors' samples.

The chain joins TRBV18 to TRBJ2-1; D may be TRBD1 or TRBD2 (6 bases each). This CDR3 has 14 amino acids. Looked up from germline, CDR1 is KGHSH and CDR2 is LQKENI. V was trimmed by 3 bases and J by 9 bases, leaving 15 bases between them. CDR3 nucleotides: TGTGCCAGCTCACCGGCGGAGGGGGGCCGTGAGCAGTTCTTC. This gives the protein CASSPAEGGREQFF.

The J gene is TRBJ2-6, the V gene TRBV27, with unresolved D. From germline, CDR1 is MNHEY and CDR2 SMNVEV (reference sequence). V was cut by 7 bases and J by 4 bases, with 8 bases left in between. The CDR3 spans 13 residues. The DNA of the CDR3 is TGTGCCAGCATGAATTCCGGGGCCAACGTCCTGACTTTC. Its translation: CASMNSGANVLTF.